This paragraph reports one T cell receptor beta chain. The data are from a study of blood T cell repertoires in COVID-19. Looking at the study overall: The study drew acute and convalescent COVID-19 samples from the United States, Italy and Spain.

CDR1 and CDR2 from the germline V gene are LGHDT and YNNKEL (reference sequence). V was clipped by 0 bases and J by 4 bases; unmatched bases: 5. This CDR3 has 15 amino acids. The assay was immunoSEQ multiplex PCR, and TCRdb's table has in-frame clones only and misses some. The table records about 100,000 clones, roughly four fifths of them present only once. This rearrangement joins TRBV3-1 (or the pseudogene TRBV3-2) to TRBJ1-2, with 7 bases that match TRBD1. The specimen sequenced was peripheral blood. The source of this sequence is a woman between 70 and 85 years old with acute or convalescent COVID-19. CDR3 in DNA: TGTGCCAGCAGCCAAGAGGTACAGGGGAGCTATGGCTACACCTTC. Translating it yields CASSQEVQGSYGYTF.